This TCR beta chain comes out of a study of cytomegalovirus exposure and HLA in healthy donors. This CDR3 comprises 18 residues. V was clipped by 6 bases and J by 1 base, with 25 bases between them. The V gene's germline CDR1 is MDHEN and CDR2 SYDVKM. On this clone itself: The antigen is undetermined.

Notes on the study in general: Among TCR sequences, most were rare, though some public TCRs appeared in many donors. When analyzed later, a missense DCLRE1C variant was found to be linked to TCR beta V- and J-gene trimming. In a later analysis, common viral pathogens appeared linked to several of the most significant clusters.

It was with 60 Vbeta and 13 Jbeta primers that the PCR ran. This table comes from immunoSEQ multiplex PCR, and its TCRdb copy is limited to in-frame clones, with some not included. There are about 120,000 clones in the sample; 80% occur only once, and approximately 1.2% lies in the top ten. The origin of this receptor is a female donor in good health and CMV-seronegative. Sequenced input: PBMCs. The J gene is TRBJ2-7, the V gene TRBV28, with a weak D call TRBD2 (6 bases). CDR3 sequence reads: CASSPGGVPTTPSYEQYF. CDR3 sequence (DNA): TGTGCCAGCAGCCCGGGCGGGGTCCCCACTACACCATCCTACGAGCAGTACTTC.